This T cell receptor (beta chain) was identified during a study of T cell clones after liver transplantation. Findings and limits, study-wide: Post-transplant time points were not standardized, so conclusions are preliminary.

Turning to this clone: No antigen is known for it.

Produced via immunoSEQ multiplex PCR; TCRdb's table is partial and in-frame only. The table lists roughly 80,000 clones, 70% to 85% of them singletons, with around 0.45% in the top ten. The germline V and J ends were trimmed by 4 bases and 2 bases, with 10 bases remaining between them. The CDR3 sequence is 14 residues long. Germline CDR1 MGHDK, CDR2 SYGVNS. This specimen was CD4+ T cells from blood, taken 45 to 47 months after liver transplant. J is TRBJ2-3 and V is TRBV25-1, with no clear D. This TCR came from a human patient who received a liver transplant. Some T cells may have originated in the graft donor. The CDR3 protein is CASSGWRTTDTQYF. Written as DNA, the CDR3 is TGTGCCAGCAGTGGGTGGCGGACCACAGATACGCAGTATTTT. Full variable domain (outside the CDR3, taken from reference TRBV25-1 and TRBJ2-3): EADIYQTPRYLVIGTGKKITLECSQTMGHDKMYWYQQDPGMELHLIHYSYGVNSTEKGDLSSESTVSRIRTEHFPLTLESARPSHTSQYLCASSGWRTTDTQYFGPGTRLTVL.